The 23 T cell receptor beta chains listed next were all sequenced from one sample in a study of blood T cell repertoires in COVID-19. Only in-frame clones appear in the TCRdb table, and some are missing; sequencing was by immunoSEQ multiplex PCR. The sample has around 63,000 clones, 70% to 80% seen once. The source material was peripheral blood. All receptors come from a human donor in a cohort sampled during active COVID-19.

CDR3 nucleotides: TGTGCCAGCTCACCACGACTAGCGGGAGGAGAACACAATGAGCAGTTCTTC. It yields the protein CASSPRLAGGEHNEQFF. The rearrangement uses TRBV18 and TRBJ2-1; 13 bases are shared with TRBD2. Germline V lookup: CDR1 KGHSH, CDR2 LQKENI. Trimming at V came to 1 base and at J to 5 bases, leaving 5 bases not matched to a gene. The CDR3 runs 17 residues.

The J gene is TRBJ1-2, the V gene TRBV11-3; D may be TRBD1 (6 bases). The CDR3 sequence is 16 residues long. Deletions cut 8 bases from V and 0 bases from J, with 19 bases between. Germline CDR1 SGHNT, CDR2 YENEEA. The CDR3 protein is CASSREGRGSNYGYTF. The CDR3 DNA follows: TGTGCCAGCTCTCGCGAGGGCAGGGGCTCTAACTATGGCTACACCTTC.

The chain uses TRBV5-4 and TRBJ2-1; 7 nucleotides match TRBD1. The V segment lost 5 bases and the J segment 4 bases; nucleotides outside the gene matches: 9. This CDR3 is built from 15 residues. Per germline, CDR1 SGHNT and CDR2 YYREEE (reference sequence). The CDR3 loop reads CASSSRQGRYNEQFF. CDR3 coding DNA: TGTGCCAGCAGTTCCCGACAGGGACGTTACAATGAGCAGTTCTTC.

The V and J genes are TRBV27 and TRBJ2-1; D is possibly TRBD1 (6 bases). The V end lost 4 bases, the J end lost 2 bases, and 9 bases lay between the germline ends. Germline V gene sequence: CDR1 MNHEY, CDR2 SMNVEV (reference sequence). The CDR3 is 14 residues long. The CDR3 DNA sequence: TGTGCCAGCAGTTACAGGGCCGCCTACAATGAGCAGTTCTTC. It encodes CASSYRAAYNEQFF.

This clone occurred a few times. The chain employs TRBV19 and TRBJ2-1; possibly TRBD2 for D (6 bases). Germline V gives CDR1 LNHDA, CDR2 SQIVND (reference sequence). The germline V and J ends were trimmed by 6 bases and 15 bases, with 18 bases remaining between them. The CDR3 consists of 12 residues. The CDR3 DNA is TGTGCCAGTAGCCCTTTCGGGGGAAGTCCGTTCTTC. It codes for CASSPFGGSPFF.

J is TRBJ2-7 and V is TRBV5-1, with 12 bases lining up with TRBD1. V dropped 2 bases and J dropped 5; count of bases not matched to a gene: 8. The CDR3 consists of 16 residues. CDR1 SGHRS and CDR2 YFSETQ come from the germline V gene. CDR3 loop: CASSLNPGQGAHEQYF. The CDR3 DNA reads as TGCGCCAGCAGCTTAAACCCGGGACAGGGGGCCCACGAGCAGTACTTC. Together with reference TRBV5-1 and TRBJ2-7, the CDR3 gives the full variable domain: KAGVTQTPRYLIKTRGQQVTLSCSPISGHRSVSWYQQTPGQGLQFLFEYFSETQRNKGNFPGRFSGRQFSNSRSEMNVSTLELGDSALYLCASSLNPGQGAHEQYFGPGTRLTVT.

This sequence joins TRBV20-1 and TRBJ2-7, with D maybe TRBD2 (5 bases). The CDR3 has 13 amino acids. The V gene's germline CDR1 is DFQATT and CDR2 SNEGSKA (reference sequence). V was shortened by 3 bases and J by 6 bases, with 15 bases between the two germline ends. The DNA for the CDR3 is TGCAGTGCTAGTAAGCCAAATCGGGGCGAGCAGTACTTC. Its protein is CSASKPNRGEQYF.

The gene calls are TRBV11-2 and TRBJ2-5; D is possibly TRBD1 (6 bases). Germline V gene sequence: CDR1 SGHAT, CDR2 FQNNGV. The V end lost 1 base, the J end lost 3 bases, and 12 bases lay between the germline ends. CDR3 length: 15 residues. Here the CDR3 DNA reads TGTGCCAGCAGCTTAGGGACAGTACGAGAAGAGACCCAGTACTTC. It specifies CASSLGTVREETQYF.

V gene TRBV11-1 combines with J gene TRBJ2-7; 9 positions agree with TRBD2. From germline, CDR1 is SGHAT and CDR2 FQDESV (reference sequence). This CDR3 comprises 15 residues. V gave up 5 bases and J gave up 0 bases; unmatched junction bases: 5. CDR3 bases: TGTGCCAGCAGCCGAGGACTAGCGTCCTCCTACGAGCAGTACTTC. Translated: CASSRGLASSYEQYF.

V gene TRBV7-3 combines with J gene TRBJ1-2; D is undetermined. The CDR3 covers 14 residues. The V end lost 2 bases, the J end lost 2 bases, and 9 bases lay between the germline ends. Germline V gene lookup returns CDR1 SGHTA and CDR2 FQGTGA. CDR3 protein: CASSLSGGNYGYTF. The CDR3 DNA reads as TGTGCCAGCAGCTTATCCGGCGGAAACTATGGCTACACCTTC.

This clone was recorded a few times. The chain combines TRBV5-1 with TRBJ2-7, with D possibly TRBD1 on 5 matching bases. Germline V lookup: CDR1 SGHRS, CDR2 YFSETQ. The CDR3 sequence is 13 residues long. Trimming took 2 bases from V and 4 from J, leaving 10 bases between them. The CDR3 sequence is CASSLQAQYEQYF. CDR3 bases: TGCGCCAGCAGCTTACAGGCACAGTACGAGCAGTACTTC.

This chain connects TRBV6-6 to TRBJ2-6, with 9 nucleotides matching TRBD1. CDR3 length equals 18 residues. Germline CDR1 reads MNHNY; CDR2 reads SVGAGI (reference sequence). V lost 5 bases and J lost 5; bases outside the gene matches: 13. CDR3 sequence (DNA): TGTGCCAGCAGTCCGCTGACAGGGGGAGTATTGAGGGCCAACGTCCTGACTTTC. Translation gives CASSPLTGGVLRANVLTF.

This clone was detected only a few times. V gene TRBV4-1 combines with J gene TRBJ2-5; D is perhaps TRBD1 (6 bases). Deletions cut 4 bases from V and 0 bases from J, with 18 bases between. CDR3 size: 17 residues. Germline V gene sequence: CDR1 MGHRA, CDR2 YSYEKL. The CDR3 is CASSLYPPGQNQETQYF. The CDR3 region has the DNA TGCGCCAGCAGCCTCTATCCTCCCGGACAGAACCAAGAGACCCAGTACTTC.

J is TRBJ2-7 and V is TRBV4-2, with D maybe TRBD2 (6 bases). V gave up 1 base and J gave up 6 bases, with 13 bases separating them. Germline CDR1 and CDR2: LGHNA and YNFKEQ. The CDR3 length is 14 residues. The CDR3 sequence: CASSQGPRAGEQYF. The DNA for the CDR3 is TGTGCCAGCAGCCAAGGTCCAAGAGCGGGCGAGCAGTACTTC.

CDR3 protein: CASSLWAGAVGSPLHF. For the CDR3, the DNA is TGTGCCAGCAGTTTATGGGCGGGGGCGGTGGGTTCACCCCTCCACTTT. The V gene is TRBV27, the J gene TRBJ1-6, with D possibly TRBD1 on 6 matching bases. CDR3 length: 16 residues. The V end was cut by 1 base, the J end by 9 bases, with 16 bases between. Germline V CDR1 and CDR2: MNHEY, SMNVEV (reference sequence).

The chain carries TRBV20-1 and TRBJ2-1; D call uncertain. Between the trimmed V and J ends, which lost 3 bases and 0 bases, there was a span of 15 bases. In germline, CDR1 is DFQATT, CDR2 SNEGSKA (reference sequence). The CDR3 is 16 amino acids. CDR3 coding DNA: TGCAGTGCTAGTCCTAACGTCGTTTCCTCCTACAATGAGCAGTTCTTC. Its protein is CSASPNVVSSYNEQFF.

The rearrangement links TRBV5-6 to TRBJ1-6; D remains unclear. The CDR3 has 15 amino acids. Germline lookup yields CDR1 SGHDT and CDR2 YYEEEE. Trimming took off 0 bases at V and 10 bases at J, with 14 bases between the two ends. The DNA for the CDR3 is TGTGCCAGCAGCTTGGGTCAGGCCCATCTGTCACCCCTCCACTTT. Protein: CASSLGQAHLSPLHF.

The J gene is TRBJ1-3, the V gene TRBV29-1, with D uncertain. Trimming removed 3 bases from V and 7 bases from J, with 7 bases in between. The CDR3 has 11 amino acids. Germline CDR1 reads SQVTM; CDR2 reads ANQGSEA. In DNA form, the CDR3 reads TGCAGCGTTGACCGAGGGAACACCATATATTTT. Translating gives CSVDRGNTIYF. The full variable domain, rest sourced from reference TRBV29-1 and TRBJ1-3, is SAVISQKPSRDICQRGTSLTIQCQVDSQVTMMFWYRQQPGQSLTLIATANQGSEATYESGFVIDKFPISRPNLTFSTLTVSNMSPEDSSIYLCSVDRGNTIYFGEGSWLTVV.

The rearrangement joins TRBV5-1 to TRBJ1-1; 9 bases are a match to TRBD1. This CDR3 contains 15 residues. The junction had 4 bases not matched to a gene; V was cut back by 4 bases and J by 0 bases. Germline CDR1 and CDR2: SGHRS and YFSETQ. As DNA, the CDR3 is TGCGCCAGCAGCAAGGACAGGGGTTTGAACACTGAAGCTTTCTTT. It yields the protein CASSKDRGLNTEAFF.

V usage is TRBV7-3 and J usage is TRBJ2-3; D unresolved. V lost 5 bases, J lost 4 bases, and 16 bases lay in between. This CDR3 has 15 residues. Germline V gene lookup returns CDR1 SGHTA and CDR2 FQGTGA. DNA of the CDR3: TGTGCCAGCAGCCTTGGGCCAGCCCAGCCAGATACGCAGTATTTT. This codes for CASSLGPAQPDTQYF.

The rearrangement uses TRBV6-5 and TRBJ2-5, with D perhaps matching TRBD1 (5 bases). This CDR3 contains 12 residues. Germline assignment: CDR1 MNHEY and CDR2 SVGAGI. The V and J ends lost 7 bases and 4 bases respectively, with 10 bases between them. The CDR3 region is CASTMTVETQYF. The CDR3 region has the DNA TGTGCCAGCACTATGACAGTAGAGACCCAGTACTTC.

The DNA for the CDR3 is TGTGCCAGCAGCTTAGGCGGGCCTCAAGAGACCCAGTACTTC. Encoded protein: CASSLGGPQETQYF. The rearrangement uses TRBV7-2 and TRBJ2-5, with TRBD2 as a possible D gene (5 bases). The CDR3 contains 14 residues. The V and J ends lost 1 base and 2 bases respectively, with 8 bases between them. CDR1 is SGHTA and CDR2 is FQGNSA in the germline V gene.

V gene TRBV7-2 combines with J gene TRBJ2-3, with 8 bases identical to TRBD2. This CDR3 is 14 amino acids long. From germline, CDR1 is SGHTA and CDR2 FQGNSA. V dropped 4 bases and J dropped 4; count of bases not matched to a gene: 4. In DNA, the CDR3 is TGTGCCAGCAGCTCCAGCGGGAGCGCAGATACGCAGTATTTT. It specifies CASSSSGSADTQYF.